This TCR beta chain was captured by sequencing in a study of CD8 T cells in Susac syndrome. Germline V gene sequence: CDR1 SQVTM, CDR2 ANQGSEA. CDR3 length: 14 amino acids. Trimming removed 7 bases from V and 0 bases from J, with 10 bases in between. This clonotype was counted a single time. The authors negatively isolated CD8+ and CD4+ T cells and FACS-enriched TEMRA cells. After extraction with the RNeasy kit, about 0.5 to 1 ug of the RNA was reverse transcribed using random hexamers. TCRdb passed the immunoSEQ multiplex PCR reads through MiXCR, listing each CDR3 protein once. The repertoire holds over 200,000 distinct CDR3 sequences, with around 95% as singletons.

This chain connects TRBV29-1 to TRBJ1-6; D uncertain. The receptor was isolated from a human donor with multiple sclerosis. Sequenced: CD4+ T cells from PBMCs. The CDR3 sequence: CSARESSYNSPLHF. CDR3 coding DNA: TGCAGCGCAAGAGAGAGCTCCTATAATTCACCCCTCCACTTT. The full variable domain, in which reference TRBV29-1 and TRBJ1-6 provide the parts outside the CDR3, is SAVISQKPSRDICQRGTSLTIQCQVDSQVTMMFWYRQQPGQSLTLIATANQGSEATYESGFVIDKFPISRPNLTFSTLTVSNMSPEDSSIYLCSARESSYNSPLHFGNGTRLTVT.